This T cell receptor (beta chain) was documented in a study of OX40 agonist ivuxolimab in advanced cancers. Method: immunoSEQ multiplex PCR; TCRdb's copy keeps in-frame clones and lacks some. The sample records 65,000 to 100,000 clones, approximately 94% being singletons. Comments on this clone: The antigen is unknown.

Study results and caveats: The study found that CD8+ T cells averaged more expanded clones than CD4+.

The material was CD4+ or CD8+ T cells sorted from blood, obtained in a trial of the OX40 agonist ivuxolimab. The sequence was collected from an adult with an advanced solid tumor such as melanoma, head and neck, liver or kidney cancer.

The CDR3 spells CASSSREGYEQYF. CDR3 bases: TGTGCCAGCAGTTCCCGTGAGGGGTACGAGCAGTACTTC. The chain couples TRBV6-6 to TRBJ2-7; tentatively, D is TRBD1 or TRBD2 (5 bases each). CDR3 length equals 13 residues. Trimming cost V 4 bases and J 4 bases, with 11 bases left between them. CDR1 is MNHNY and CDR2 is SVGAGI in the germline V gene (reference sequence).